This TCR beta chain was captured by sequencing in a study of T cells in tuberculosis. Concerning this clone itself: Its antigen is still unknown.

Time point meaning: new active TB diagnosis, blood taken before or within 7 days of starting treatment. Included patients were adults of at least 18, HIV-seronegative, South African. Each patient had positive sputum smear microscopy and/or positive culture. Points from the study as a whole: Smaller alpha distances in active tuberculosis partly reflected shorter CDR3-alpha lengths. A GMM-specific repertoire classifier reached roughly 86% accuracy, AUROC over 0.85.

The germline CDR1 and CDR2 sequences are SGHNT and YYREEE (reference sequence). The CDR3 spans 15 residues. Trimming cost V 0 bases and J 2 bases; bases outside gene matches: 3. Using immunoSEQ multiplex PCR, the repertoire was profiled, and TCRdb retains in-frame clones only, with some absent. The sample lists tens of thousands of clones; about 92% were seen once. The origin of this receptor is an adult with tuberculosis. The V call is TRBV5-4, the J call TRBJ2-3, with 7 nucleotides matching TRBD2. The sequenced sample was PBMCs, obtained at tuberculosis diagnosis. The CDR3 nucleotides read TGTGCCAGCAGCTTGGACGGGGGGTTCACAGATACGCAGTATTTT. This sequence encodes CASSLDGGFTDTQYF.